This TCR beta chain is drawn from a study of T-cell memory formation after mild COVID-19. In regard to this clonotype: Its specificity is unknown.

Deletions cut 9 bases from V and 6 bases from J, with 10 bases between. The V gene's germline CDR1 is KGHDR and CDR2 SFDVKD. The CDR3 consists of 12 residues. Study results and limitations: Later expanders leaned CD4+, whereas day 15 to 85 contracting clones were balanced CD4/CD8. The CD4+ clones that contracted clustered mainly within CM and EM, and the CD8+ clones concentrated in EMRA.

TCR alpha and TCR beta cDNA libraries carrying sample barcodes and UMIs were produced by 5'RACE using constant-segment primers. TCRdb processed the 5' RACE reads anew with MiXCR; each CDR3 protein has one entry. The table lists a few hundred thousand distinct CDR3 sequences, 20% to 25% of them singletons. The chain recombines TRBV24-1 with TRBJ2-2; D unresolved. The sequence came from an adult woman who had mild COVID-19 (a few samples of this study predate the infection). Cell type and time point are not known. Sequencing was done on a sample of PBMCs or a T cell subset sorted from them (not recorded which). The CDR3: CATRSRAGELFF. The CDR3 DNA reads TGTGCCACCCGAAGTAGGGCCGGGGAGCTGTTTTTT.